The T cell receptor beta chain under discussion was sequenced for a study of shared clonotypes between healthy human individuals. For each subset, genomic DNA was distributed in equal portions over several immunoSEQ plates. Approximately 30,000 T cell genomes (around 200 ng DNA) went into each sorted-subset replicate. Assay used: immunoSEQ multiplex PCR; TCRdb lists only in-frame clones, some missing. The sample lists about 820,000 clones; about 91% were seen once. General study points: It was the few donors that limited the genetic and exposure-history diversity represented.

Comments on this clone: Antigen: not known.

Naive CD8 populations comprised CD45RO-negative cells positively selected for CCR7, excluding terminally differentiated effector memory CD45RA+ cells. The CDR3 has 15 amino acids. Deletions cut 6 bases from V and 0 bases from J, with 14 bases between. The germline CDR1 and CDR2 sequences are LNHDA and SQIVND (reference sequence). The chain is built from TRBV19 and TRBJ1-2; D is uncertain. The specimen sequenced was naive CD8+ T cells sorted from blood. The clonotype was recovered from a man between 25 and 39 years old in good health. The CDR3 reads CASSPSLAANYGYTF. The CDR3 DNA reads TGTGCCAGTAGCCCCTCGCTGGCAGCTAACTATGGCTACACCTTC.